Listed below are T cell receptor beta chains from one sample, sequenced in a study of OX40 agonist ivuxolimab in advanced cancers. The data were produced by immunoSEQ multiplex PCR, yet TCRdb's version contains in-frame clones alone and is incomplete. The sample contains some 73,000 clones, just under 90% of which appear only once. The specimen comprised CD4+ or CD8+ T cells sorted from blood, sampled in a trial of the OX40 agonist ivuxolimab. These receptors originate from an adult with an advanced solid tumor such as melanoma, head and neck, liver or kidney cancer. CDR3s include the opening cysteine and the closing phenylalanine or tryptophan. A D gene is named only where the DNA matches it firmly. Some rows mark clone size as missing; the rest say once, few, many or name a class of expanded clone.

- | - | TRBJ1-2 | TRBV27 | TGTGCCAGCAGTTTGCTGGGGAAAAAGGGCCACGGCTACACCTTC | CASSLLGKKGHGYTF
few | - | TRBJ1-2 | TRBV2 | TGTGCCAGCATCGCAGTCCGGGACACCCAAATAGCTAACTATGGCTACACCTTC | CASIAVRDTQIANYGYTF
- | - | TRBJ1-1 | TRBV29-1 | TGCAGCGTTGGGGGTCCAAGGGTTGCTGAAGCTTTCTTT | CSVGGPRVAEAFF
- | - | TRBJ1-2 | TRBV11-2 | TGTGCCAGCAGCCTAAGTGCGACGGAGGGGTATGGCTACACCTTC | CASSLSATEGYGYTF
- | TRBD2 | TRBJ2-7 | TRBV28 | TGTGCCAGCAGTTTGGGACTAGCGGGAGTCGAGCAGTACTTC | CASSLGLAGVEQYF
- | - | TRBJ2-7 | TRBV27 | TGTGCCAGCAGTTTTGGAGTTGGATCCTACGAGCAGTACTTC | CASSFGVGSYEQYF
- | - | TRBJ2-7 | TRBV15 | TGTGCCACCAGCAGCACCTTGGGGGACGGAACCTACGAGCAGTACTTC | CATSSTLGDGTYEQYF
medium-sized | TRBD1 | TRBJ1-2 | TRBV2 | TGTGCCAGCAGCGGGACAGGGGGCGCCGGAGGGAGAGGCTACACCTTC | CASSGTGGAGGRGYTF
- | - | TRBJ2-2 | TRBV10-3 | TGTGCCATCAGTGATGATAGGGAGCTGTTTTTT | CAISDDRELFF
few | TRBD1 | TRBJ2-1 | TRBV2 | TGTGCCAGCAGGGACAGGGGCGAGCAGTTCTTC | CASRDRGEQFF
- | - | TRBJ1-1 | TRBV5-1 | TGCGCCAGCAGCTTGTCAAAGAACACTGAAGCTTTCTTT | CASSLSKNTEAFF
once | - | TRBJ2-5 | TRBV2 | TGTGCCAGCGAACAGGGTATTGGGGAGACCCAGTACTTC | CASEQGIGETQYF
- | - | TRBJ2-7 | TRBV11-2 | TGTGCCAGCAGCTTAGCGACAGCCTCCTACGAGCAGTACTTC | CASSLATASYEQYF
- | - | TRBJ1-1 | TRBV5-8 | TGTGCCAGCAGCTTGATTTGGGAGGACGCTTTCTTT | CASSLIWEDAFF
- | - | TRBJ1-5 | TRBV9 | TGTGCCAGCAGCGCGGGGAGCAATCAGCCCCAGCATTTT | CASSAGSNQPQHF
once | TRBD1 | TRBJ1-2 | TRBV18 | TGTGCCAGCTCACCCGGGACAGGGTACGATGGCTACACCTTC | CASSPGTGYDGYTF
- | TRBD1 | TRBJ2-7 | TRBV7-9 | TGTGCCAGCAGCTTAGCGGGCCGGGGACAGTTGGCCTACGAGCAGTACTTC | CASSLAGRGQLAYEQYF
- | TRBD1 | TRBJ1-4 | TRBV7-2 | TGTGCCAGCAGCTCCCGGCACTGGACAGGCCTTAATGAAAAACTGTTTTTT | CASSSRHWTGLNEKLFF
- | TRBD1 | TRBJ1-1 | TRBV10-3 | TGTGCCATCAGTGAGCTAAGCAACGACAGGGTTTCTGAAGCTTTCTTT | CAISELSNDRVSEAFF
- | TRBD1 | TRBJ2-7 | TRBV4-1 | TGCGCCAGCAGCCAATTAAAAGGCCAAACCGGGACAGGGGGGTCCTACGAGCAGTACTTC | CASSQLKGQTGTGGSYEQYF
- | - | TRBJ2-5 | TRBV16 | TGTGCCAGCAGCCAATCGCCCCACAAAGAGACCCAGTACTTC | CASSQSPHKETQYF
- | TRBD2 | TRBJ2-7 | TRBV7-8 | TGTGCCAGCAGCCCTAAGGCGGGAGTTATTTCCTACGAGCAGTACTTC | CASSPKAGVISYEQYF
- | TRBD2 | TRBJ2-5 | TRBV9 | TGTGCCAGCAGCGGGGGGACTAGTCAGTCGGAGACCCAGTACTTC | CASSGGTSQSETQYF
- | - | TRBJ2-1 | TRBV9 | TGTGCCAGCAGCGTAGGTGGGGGGTACTACAATGAGCAGTTCTTC | CASSVGGGYYNEQFF
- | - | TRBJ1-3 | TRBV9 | TGTGCCAGCAAGGGCGGCTCTGGAAACACCATATATTTT | CASKGGSGNTIYF
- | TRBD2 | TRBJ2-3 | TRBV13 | TGTGCCAGCAGCTTAGTGGCGGGGGGGAAAGATACGCAGTATTTT | CASSLVAGGKDTQYF
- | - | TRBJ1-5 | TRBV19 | TGTGCCAGTAGTATCCGGGACACCAATCAGCCCCAGCATTTT | CASSIRDTNQPQHF
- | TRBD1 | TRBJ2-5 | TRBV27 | TGTGCCAGCAGTACGACAGGGTACGCGGCCCAGTACTTC | CASSTTGYAAQYF
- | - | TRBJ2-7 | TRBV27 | TGTGCCAGCAGTTTATACGGGGGCTCCTACGAGCAGTACTTC | CASSLYGGSYEQYF
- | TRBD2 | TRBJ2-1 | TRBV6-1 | TGTGCCAGCCTGACCACTAGCGGGATCTACAATGAGCAGTTCTTC | CASLTTSGIYNEQFF
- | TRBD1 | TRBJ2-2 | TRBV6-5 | TGTGCCAGCAGTTACTTTCAGGGGGAAGTAACCGGGGAGCTGTTTTTT | CASSYFQGEVTGELFF
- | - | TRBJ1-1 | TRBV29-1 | TGCAGCGTTGTTGGCACTGAAGCTTTCTTT | CSVVGTEAFF
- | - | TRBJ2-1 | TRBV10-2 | TGCGCCAGCAGTGATATCCCAGGGAGCAATGAGCAGTTCTTC | CASSDIPGSNEQFF
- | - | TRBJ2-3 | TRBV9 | TGTGCCAGCAGCGTTCTGTCCACAGATACGCAGTATTTT | CASSVLSTDTQYF
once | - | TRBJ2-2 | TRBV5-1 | TGCGCCAGCAGCTTGAGCGTGTTGGCCGGGGAGCTGTTTTTT | CASSLSVLAGELFF
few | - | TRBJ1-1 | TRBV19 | TGTGCCAGTAGACTCCAAGGGGGGGGAGTGACTGAAGCTTTCTTT | CASRLQGGGVTEAFF
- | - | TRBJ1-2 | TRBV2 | TGTGCCAGCAGGGGCCCTGGGTTCCATGGCTACACCTTC | CASRGPGFHGYTF
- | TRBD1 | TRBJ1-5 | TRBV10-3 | TGTGCCATCAGTGAGTCGGGACAGGGGGTCGGTCAGCCCCAGCATTTT | CAISESGQGVGQPQHF
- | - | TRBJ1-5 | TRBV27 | TGTGCCAGCAGTTTAGGGGGGGCTAGCAATCAGCCCCAGCATTTT | CASSLGGASNQPQHF
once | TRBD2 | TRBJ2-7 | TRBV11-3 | TGTGCCAGCAGCTTACTCCGAGCGGGGGTCCTCTACGAGCAGTACTTC | CASSLLRAGVLYEQYF
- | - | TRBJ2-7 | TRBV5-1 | TGCGCCAGCAGCTTGTGGCCCTCAGTGGATTACGAGCAGTACTTC | CASSLWPSVDYEQYF
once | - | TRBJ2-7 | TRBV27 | TGTGCCAGCAGTTTTGGGGGGCCCCCTCGTGCCTACGAGCAGTACTTC | CASSFGGPPRAYEQYF
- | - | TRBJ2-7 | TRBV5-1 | TGCGCCAGCAGCTTGGTTTTTCAGACGGGCCACGAGCAGTACTTC | CASSLVFQTGHEQYF
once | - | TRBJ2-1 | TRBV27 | TGTGCCAGCAGCACCCGGGGTCGCGAGCAGTTCTTC | CASSTRGREQFF
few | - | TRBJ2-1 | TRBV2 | TGTGCCAGCTATCAGGGACGCGTGGGGGGGCCTAGGGAGGACAATGAGCAGTTCTTC | CASYQGRVGGPREDNEQFF